This TCR beta chain is from a study of shared clonotypes between healthy human individuals. Sequencing used immunoSEQ multiplex PCR; TCRdb keeps in-frame clones, though not all of them. The sample shows some 1 million clones, around 76% of them seen only once. The germline V gene has CDR1 SGHDT and CDR2 YYEEEE. Trimming took off 1 base at V and 2 bases at J, with 9 bases between the two ends. The CDR3 runs to 14 residues. Turning to this clone: The same CDR3 arises from other DNA sequences in this sample as well.

This chain joins TRBV5-6 and TRBJ2-5; no clear D. This receptor was obtained from a man aged 18 to 30 in good health. Sequenced sample: memory CD4+ T cells sorted from blood. Subset noted: CD45RA-negative fraction. Here the CDR3 reads CASSLPAGQETQYF. The CDR3 nucleotides are TGTGCCAGCAGCTTGCCGGCAGGTCAAGAGACCCAGTACTTC.